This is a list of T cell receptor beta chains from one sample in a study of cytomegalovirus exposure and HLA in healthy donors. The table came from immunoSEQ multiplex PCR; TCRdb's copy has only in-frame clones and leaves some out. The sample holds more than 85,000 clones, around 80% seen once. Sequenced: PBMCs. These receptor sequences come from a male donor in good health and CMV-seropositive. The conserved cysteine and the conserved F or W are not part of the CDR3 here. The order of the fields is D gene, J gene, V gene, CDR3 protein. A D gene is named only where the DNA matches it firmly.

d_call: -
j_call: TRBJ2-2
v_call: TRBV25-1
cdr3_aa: ASSRRLIGTPDTGELF

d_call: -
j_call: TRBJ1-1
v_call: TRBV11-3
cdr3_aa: ASSHATEAF

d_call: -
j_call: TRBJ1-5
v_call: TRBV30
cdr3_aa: AWSFHQGGNQPQH

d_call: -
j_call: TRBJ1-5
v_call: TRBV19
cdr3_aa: ASSISRNQPQH

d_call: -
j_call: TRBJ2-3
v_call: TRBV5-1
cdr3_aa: ASSLGAQGTDTQY

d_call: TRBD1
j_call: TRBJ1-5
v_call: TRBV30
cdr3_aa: AWGTGTGTSNQPQH

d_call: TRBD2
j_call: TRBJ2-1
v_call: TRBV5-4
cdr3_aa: ASSPGTSDAYNEQF

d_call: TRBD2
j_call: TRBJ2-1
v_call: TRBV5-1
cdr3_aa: ASSSGLAPVSYNEQF

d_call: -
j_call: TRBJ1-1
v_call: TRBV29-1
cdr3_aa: SVGPGWGTEAF

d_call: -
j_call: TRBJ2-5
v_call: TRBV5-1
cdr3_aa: ASTSPTHQETQY

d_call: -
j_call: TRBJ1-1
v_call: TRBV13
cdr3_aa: ASSLAGLGTEAF

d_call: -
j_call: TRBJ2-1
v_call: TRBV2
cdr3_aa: ASSEITPYNEQF

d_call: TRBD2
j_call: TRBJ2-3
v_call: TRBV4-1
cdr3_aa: ASSPSGRGFTDTQY

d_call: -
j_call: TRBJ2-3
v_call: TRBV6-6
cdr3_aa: ASRGVRVNAFDTQY

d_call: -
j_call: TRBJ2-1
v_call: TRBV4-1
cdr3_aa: ASSQDGGLNSRREQF